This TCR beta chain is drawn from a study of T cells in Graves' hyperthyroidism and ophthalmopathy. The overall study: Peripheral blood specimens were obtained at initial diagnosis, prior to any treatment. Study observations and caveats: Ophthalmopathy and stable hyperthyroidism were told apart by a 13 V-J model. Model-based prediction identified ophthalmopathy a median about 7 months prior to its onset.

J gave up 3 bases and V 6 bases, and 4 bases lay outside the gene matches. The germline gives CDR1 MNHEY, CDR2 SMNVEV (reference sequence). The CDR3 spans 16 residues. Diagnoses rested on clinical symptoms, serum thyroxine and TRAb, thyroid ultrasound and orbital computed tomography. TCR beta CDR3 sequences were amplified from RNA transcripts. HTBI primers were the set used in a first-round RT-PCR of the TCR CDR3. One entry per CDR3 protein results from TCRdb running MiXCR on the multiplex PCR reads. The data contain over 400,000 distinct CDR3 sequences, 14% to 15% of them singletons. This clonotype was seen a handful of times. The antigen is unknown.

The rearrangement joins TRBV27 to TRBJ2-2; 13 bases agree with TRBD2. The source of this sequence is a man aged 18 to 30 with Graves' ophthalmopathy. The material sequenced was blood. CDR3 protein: CASSLTSGGYTGELFF. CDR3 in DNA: TGTGCCAGCAGCCTGACTAGCGGGGGGTACACCGGGGAGCTGTTTTTT.